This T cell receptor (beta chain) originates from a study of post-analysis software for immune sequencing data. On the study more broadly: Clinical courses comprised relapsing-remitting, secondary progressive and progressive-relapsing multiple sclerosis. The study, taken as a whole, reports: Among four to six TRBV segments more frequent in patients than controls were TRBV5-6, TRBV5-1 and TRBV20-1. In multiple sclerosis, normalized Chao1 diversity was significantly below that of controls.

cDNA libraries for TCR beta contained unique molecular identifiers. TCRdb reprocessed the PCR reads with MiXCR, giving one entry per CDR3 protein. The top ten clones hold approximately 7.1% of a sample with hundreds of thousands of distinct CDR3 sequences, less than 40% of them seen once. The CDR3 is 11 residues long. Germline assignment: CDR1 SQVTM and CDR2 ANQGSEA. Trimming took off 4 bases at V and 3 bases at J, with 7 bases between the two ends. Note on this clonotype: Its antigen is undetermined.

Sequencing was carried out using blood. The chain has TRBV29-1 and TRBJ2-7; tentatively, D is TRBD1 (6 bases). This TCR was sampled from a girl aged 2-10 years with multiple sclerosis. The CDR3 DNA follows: TGCAGCGTTGGACAGGTCTACGAGCAGTACTTC. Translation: CSVGQVYEQYF.